This T cell receptor beta chain derives from a study of T cells in Graves' hyperthyroidism and ophthalmopathy. TCR beta CDR3 region amplification was performed from RNA transcripts. HTBI primers were used for first-round RT-PCR of the TCR CDR3. TCRdb re-analysed the multiplex PCR reads in MiXCR, keeping a single row per CDR3 protein. The sample lists 660,000 or so distinct CDR3 sequences; nearly 45% were seen once. J gave up 1 base and V 1 base, and 4 bases lay outside the gene matches. Germline CDR1 DFQATT, CDR2 SNEGSKA (reference sequence). The CDR3 consists of 14 residues. The sample was peripheral blood or thyroid tissue (not recorded which). The source is an adult man with Graves' disease, either hyperthyroidism or ophthalmopathy (not recorded which). V gene TRBV20-1 combines with J gene TRBJ2-7, with 7 bases that match TRBD1. In nucleotides, the CDR3 is TGCAGTGCTAGAGGCCACAGGGGTTCCTACGAGCAGTACTTC. Translating it yields CSARGHRGSYEQYF.